This TCR beta chain is from a study of memory CD4+ T cells and cytomegalovirus serostatus. As for the study in general: Of the healthy Belgian adults, eight or nine were CMV seropositive and fewer than 30 seronegative.

By share, this clone ranks as medium-sized. The antigen is not known. The CDR3 runs 16 residues. Germline V lookup: CDR1 SGHKS, CDR2 YYEKEE (reference sequence). The V end was cut by 4 bases, the J end by 0 bases, with 14 bases between. The sort gate was single viable CD3+CD4+CD8-CD45RO+ cells for memory CD4+ T cells. CMV serostatus came from serum IgG against pp150, pp28, p38, p52. Whole-study findings and limits: Of under 200 reported CMV TCRbeta sequences, roughly 70 were found in memory CD4+ repertoires.

The table came from immunoSEQ multiplex PCR; TCRdb's copy has only in-frame clones and leaves some out. In the table there are over 75,000 clones, roughly 80% of which are singletons. The receptor was derived from an adult in good health and CMV-seropositive. Material: memory CD4+ T cells from blood. J is TRBJ1-5 and V is TRBV5-5; a weak D match, TRBD1 (6 bases). CDR3 coding DNA: TGTGCCAGCAGCGAAGGACAGTATTATAGCAATCAGCCCCAGCATTTT. Protein: CASSEGQYYSNQPQHF.